These 11 T cell receptor beta chains were all obtained from the same sample, sequenced in a study of blood T cell repertoires in COVID-19. Data came from immunoSEQ multiplex PCR; TCRdb stores just in-frame clones and leaves some out. The sample has about 120,000 clones, 75% to 85% seen once. Sequenced input: peripheral blood. Receptors originate from a human donor in a cohort sampled during active COVID-19.

V usage is TRBV7-9 and J usage is TRBJ1-1, with D perhaps TRBD1 (6 bases). Germline CDR1 is SEHNR and CDR2 is FQNEAQ (reference sequence). The V end was cut by 5 bases, the J end by 0 bases, with 13 bases between. The CDR3 has 15 amino acids. CDR3 sequence: CASSSRTVLNTEAFF. CDR3 sequence (DNA): TGTGCCAGCAGCAGTAGGACAGTCCTGAACACTGAAGCTTTCTTT.

The chain couples TRBV18 to TRBJ2-7; 9 bases are a match to TRBD2. Germline V lookup: CDR1 KGHSH, CDR2 LQKENI. CDR3 length: 14 residues. The V gene end was trimmed by 4 bases and the J gene end by 1 base; junction bases not matched to a gene: 2. CDR3 loop: CASSQRGESYEQYF. The CDR3 DNA sequence: TGTGCCAGCTCACAGCGGGGGGAGTCCTACGAGCAGTACTTC.

The rearrangement uses TRBV28 and TRBJ2-2; 7 bases line up with TRBD1. Germline CDR1 is MDHEN and CDR2 is SYDVKM. After removal of 6 bases from V and 3 bases from J, the junction contained 13 bases not matched to a gene. The CDR3 runs to 17 residues. In nucleotides, the CDR3 is TGTGCCAGCAGCTCAGACTGGTCAGGGGGTCACACCGGGGAGCTGTTTTTT. Protein: CASSSDWSGGHTGELFF.

This clone was seen once. The rearrangement uses TRBV3-1 (or the pseudogene TRBV3-2) and TRBJ1-1, with unresolved D. V was shortened by 3 bases and J by 4 bases, with 24 bases between the two germline ends. The CDR3 length is 18 residues. CDR1 is LGHDT and CDR2 is YNNKEL in the germline V gene (reference sequence). The CDR3 sequence is CASSQGPVGEKVGTEAFF. The CDR3 coding sequence is TGTGCCAGCAGCCAGGGTCCCGTGGGCGAAAAAGTGGGCACTGAAGCTTTCTTT.

This chain links TRBV7-9 with TRBJ2-3; the match to TRBD2 covers 7 bases. J lost 5 bases, V lost 0 bases, and 8 bases had no gene match. This CDR3 contains 16 residues. Germline values: CDR1 SEHNR, CDR2 FQNEAQ (reference sequence). The CDR3 loop is CASSLASLPSGDTQYF. In DNA form, the CDR3 reads TGTGCCAGCAGCTTAGCCAGCCTACCTAGCGGAGATACGCAGTATTTT.

The V call is TRBV7-9, the J call TRBJ2-5, with a tentative D call TRBD1 (6 bases). V lost 2 bases, J lost 5 bases, and 12 bases lay in between. The CDR3 contains 14 residues. Germline values: CDR1 SEHNR, CDR2 FQNEAQ (reference sequence). CDR3 loop: CASSLTGGVETQYF. The CDR3 DNA reads as TGTGCCAGCAGCTTAACTGGGGGCGTGGAGACCCAGTACTTC.

This rearrangement joins TRBV10-1 to TRBJ2-7; perhaps TRBD2 as D (5 bases). Germline V gene data show CDR1 as WNHNN and CDR2 as SYGVQD (reference sequence). There are 12 residues in the CDR3. Trimming cost V 6 bases and J 5 bases, with 11 bases left between them. This CDR3 reads CASSSNGDEQYF. CDR3 nucleotides: TGCGCCAGCAGCTCAAACGGGGACGAGCAGTACTTC.

The chain uses TRBV5-3 and TRBJ2-5; tentatively, D is TRBD1 (6 bases). TRBV5-3 has ORF status, its function being uncertain. The CDR3 has 18 amino acids. Deletions cut 0 bases from V and 2 bases from J, with 20 bases between. CDR3 sequence (DNA): TGTGCCAGAAGCTTGGCCATTACCGGACAGTTAAGGCAAGAGACCCAGTACTTC. This codes for CARSLAITGQLRQETQYF.

This clone was counted a single time. The chain joins TRBV18 to TRBJ1-4; D ambiguous. CDR3 length equals 14 residues. Germline lookup yields CDR1 KGHSH and CDR2 LQKENI. Trimming took off 6 bases at V and 8 bases at J, with 16 bases between the two ends. The CDR3 DNA follows: TGTGCCAGCTCCCCTGGGCAGTCCGGCGAAAAACTGTTTTTT. Translated: CASSPGQSGEKLFF.

The gene calls are TRBV2 and TRBJ2-1, with 9 bases aligning to TRBD1. This CDR3 is 14 amino acids long. Germline loops: CDR1 SNHLY, CDR2 FYNNEI. The V segment lost 2 bases and the J segment 8 bases; nucleotides outside the gene matches: 4. CDR3 loop: CASSERDRVDEQFF. The CDR3 DNA sequence: TGTGCCAGCAGTGAACGGGACAGGGTGGATGAGCAGTTCTTC.

The chain joins TRBV4-1 to TRBJ2-2; TRBD2 agrees at 7 bases. Germline V gene data show CDR1 as MGHRA and CDR2 as YSYEKL. Unmatched junction bases numbered 13, after V lost 4 bases and J lost 5 bases. The CDR3 covers 17 residues. This CDR3 reads CASSLTWGLGGTGELFF. In DNA, the CDR3 is TGCGCCAGCAGCCTCACATGGGGACTGGGGGGGACCGGGGAGCTGTTTTTT.